The T cell receptor beta chain described here comes from a study of Ad26.COV2.S vaccination and SARS-CoV-2 variants. Comments on this clone: Its antigen remains unknown.

The V gene lost 2 bases and the J gene lost 4 bases, with 9 bases spanning the gap. Germline CDR1 GTSNPN, CDR2 SVGIG (reference sequence). CDR3 length: 13 amino acids. Whole-study findings and limits: Following vaccination, spike-specific CD8+ and CD4+ T cell responses reportedly exhibited substantial breadth.

The treatment denotes: roughly 20 received Ad26.COV2.S at low or high dose, single or two shots; 5 received placebo; per-sample allocation not given. Vaccine and placebo recipients were sampled on day 63 after the first injection. This Boston cohort included adults aged 18-55 years. Method: immunoSEQ multiplex PCR; TCRdb's copy keeps in-frame clones and lacks some. The profile shows 350,000 to 450,000 clones, about nine tenths of them singletons. The sequencing used peripheral blood, collected in a trial of Ad26.COV2.S vaccine versus placebo. This clonotype was obtained from a person aged 18-60 years who received the Ad26.COV2.S COVID-19 vaccine or a placebo. The J gene is TRBJ1-5, the V gene TRBV30, with D tentatively TRBD1 (6 bases). The CDR3 protein is CAWSRQGNQPQHF. CDR3 in DNA: TGTGCCTGGAGTCGGCAGGGGAATCAGCCCCAGCATTTT.